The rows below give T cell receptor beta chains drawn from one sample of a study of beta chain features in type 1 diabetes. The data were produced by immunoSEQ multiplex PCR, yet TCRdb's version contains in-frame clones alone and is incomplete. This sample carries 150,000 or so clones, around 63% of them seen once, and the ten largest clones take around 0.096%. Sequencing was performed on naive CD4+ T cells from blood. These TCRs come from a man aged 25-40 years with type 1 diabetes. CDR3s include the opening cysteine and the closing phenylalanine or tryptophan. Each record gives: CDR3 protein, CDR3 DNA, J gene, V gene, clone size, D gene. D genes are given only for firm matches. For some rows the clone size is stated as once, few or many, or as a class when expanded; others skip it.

CACQPPGGTTNTGELFF | TGTGCCTGCCAGCCCCCCGGGGGAACCACGAACACCGGGGAGCTGTTTTTT | TRBJ2-2 | TRBV30 | once | NA
CASSEEGLVHNEQFF | TGTGCCAGCAGTGAAGAGGGCCTTGTTCACAATGAGCAGTTCTTC | TRBJ2-1 | TRBV2 | few | NA
CASRWGGKETQYF | TGTGCCAGCAGATGGGGGGGAAAAGAGACCCAGTACTTC | TRBJ2-5 | TRBV28 | NA | TRBD2
CASSHRVANSPLHF | TGTGCCAGCAGCCACAGGGTAGCGAATTCACCCCTCCACTTT | TRBJ1-6 | TRBV14 | NA | NA
CSASSSKTQYF | TGCAGTGCTAGTAGCTCCAAGACCCAGTACTTC | TRBJ2-5 | TRBV20-1 | NA | NA
CAIAVTDTQYF | TGTGCCATTGCCGTGACGGATACGCAGTATTTT | TRBJ2-3 | TRBV30 | NA | NA
CASSPRGEETQYF | TGTGCCAGCAGTCCCAGGGGGGAAGAGACCCAGTACTTC | TRBJ2-5 | TRBV28 | NA | NA
CAISERDQGNEQFF | TGTGCCATCAGTGAAAGGGACCAAGGGAATGAGCAGTTCTTC | TRBJ2-1 | TRBV10-3 | NA | NA
CASSGRIWDSSYNEQFF | TGTGCCAGCAGCGGAAGGATCTGGGACAGCTCCTACAATGAGCAGTTCTTC | TRBJ2-1 | TRBV13 | NA | TRBD1
CASSFGGVPYEQYF | TGTGCCAGCAGCTTCGGCGGTGTTCCCTACGAGCAGTACTTC | TRBJ2-7 | TRBV7-2 | once | NA
CASSVDAYGVETQYF | TGTGCCAGCAGCGTAGACGCGTATGGGGTGGAGACCCAGTACTTC | TRBJ2-5 | TRBV9 | NA | NA
CASSQSGDRSYEQYF | TGCGCCAGCAGTCAATCAGGAGACAGATCTTACGAGCAGTACTTC | TRBJ2-7 | TRBV23-1 | NA | NA
CASSPPDSYEQYF | TGTGCCAGCAGCCCCCCGGACAGTTACGAGCAGTACTTC | TRBJ2-7 | TRBV7-2 | once | NA
CASSDAVVDTQYF | TGTGCCAGCAGTGATGCCGTCGTTGATACGCAGTATTTT | TRBJ2-3 | TRBV25-1 | NA | NA
CSVKWGATDTQYF | TGCAGCGTGAAGTGGGGGGCCACAGATACGCAGTATTTT | TRBJ2-3 | TRBV29-1 | few | NA